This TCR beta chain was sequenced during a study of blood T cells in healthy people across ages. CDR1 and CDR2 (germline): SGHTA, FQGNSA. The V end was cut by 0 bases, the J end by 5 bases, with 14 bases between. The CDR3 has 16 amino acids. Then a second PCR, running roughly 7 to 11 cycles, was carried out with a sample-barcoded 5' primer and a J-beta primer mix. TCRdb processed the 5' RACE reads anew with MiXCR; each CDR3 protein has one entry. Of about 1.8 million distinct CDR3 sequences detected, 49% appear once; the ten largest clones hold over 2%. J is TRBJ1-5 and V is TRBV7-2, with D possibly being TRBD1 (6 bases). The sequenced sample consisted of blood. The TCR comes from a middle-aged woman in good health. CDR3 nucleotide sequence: TGTGCCAGCAGCTTAGCGGTGGACAGAACTTATCAGCCCCAGCATTTT. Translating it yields CASSLAVDRTYQPQHF.